This entry lists 26 T cell receptor beta chains sequenced from one sample in a study of regulatory T cells in long-lasting Graves disease. The time point was: newly diagnosed GD, antithyroid drugs for less than 3 months. TCR sequences were obtained from RNA taken from PBMCs. Through Arm-PCR of CDR3 regions and iRepertoire HTBI primers, TCR beta libraries were built. MiXCR, applied by TCRdb to the multiplex PCR reads, yields one record per CDR3 protein. The data hold 350,000 to 500,000 distinct CDR3 sequences, with 12% to 15% observed a single time. These data were also reused for a study on T cells in Graves' hyperthyroidism and ophthalmopathy.

The input for sequencing was peripheral blood mononuclear cells (PBMCs), taken at new diagnosis, from a patient treated with antithyroid drugs. These receptors originate from a woman aged 50 to 60 with Graves disease.

This clonotype has ten or more counts. The V gene is TRBV30, the J gene TRBJ2-7, with a tentative D call TRBD2 (7 bases). The CDR3 length is 15 residues. Trimming took 3 bases from V and 0 from J, leaving 15 bases between them. Germline assignment: CDR1 GTSNPN and CDR2 SVGIG (reference sequence). This CDR3 reads CAWSLGGGSSYEQYF. The CDR3 DNA reads TGTGCCTGGAGCCTAGGGGGGGGTAGCTCCTACGAGCAGTACTTC.

This clonotype has just a few counts. V is TRBV11-3 and J is TRBJ1-1; no reliable D call. The germline V and J ends were trimmed by 0 bases and 3 bases, with 5 bases remaining between them. Germline CDR1 reads SGHNT; CDR2 reads YENEEA. This CDR3 spans 13 amino acids. DNA of the CDR3: TGTGCCAGCAGCTTAGATCTCTACACTGAAGCTTTCTTT. This sequence encodes CASSLDLYTEAFF.

This clonotype was observed at least ten times. The chain has TRBV7-8 and TRBJ2-5, with 7 bases aligning to TRBD1. CDR3 length: 15 residues. Germline-derived CDR1 and CDR2 are SGHVS and FQNEAQ. J gave up 4 bases and V 1 base, and 6 bases lay outside the gene matches. Here the CDR3 DNA reads TGTGCCAGCAGCTTAGTTGGCAGGGGGAGAGAGACCCAGTACTTC. It specifies CASSLVGRGRETQYF. Full variable domain (remainder filled in from reference TRBV7-8 and TRBJ2-5): GAGVSQSPRYKVAKRGQDVALRCDPISGHVSLFWYQQALGQGPEFLTYFQNEAQLDKSGLPSDRFFAERPEGSVSTLKIQRTQQEDSAVYLCASSLVGRGRETQYFGPGTRLLVL.

The V call is TRBV25-1, the J call TRBJ2-3, with D perhaps matching TRBD1 (5 bases). Germline CDR1 is MGHDK and CDR2 is SYGVNS. The V end was cut by 3 bases, the J end by 4 bases, with 11 bases between. The CDR3 length is 14 residues. CDR3 DNA: TGTGCCAGCAGTGATGACAGTTTTTCAGATACGCAGTATTTT. Its protein product is CASSDDSFSDTQYF.

This clonotype was picked up many times. The chain uses TRBV14 and TRBJ2-3; D not certain. The V end lost 3 bases, the J end lost 1 base, and 8 bases lay between the germline ends. In germline, CDR1 is SGHDN, CDR2 FVKESK. The CDR3 length is 14 residues. CDR3 in DNA: TGTGCCAGCAGCCACGGGTACCGCACAGATACGCAGTATTTT. Translated: CASSHGYRTDTQYF.

This clonotype was seen at least ten times. The chain is built from TRBV10-3 and TRBJ2-1; the D gene is possibly TRBD1 (5 bases). V gave up 2 bases and J gave up 2 bases, with 10 bases separating them. The CDR3 runs to 15 residues. Germline CDR1 ENHRY, CDR2 SYGVKD. DNA for the CDR3: TGTGCCATCAGTGAGGACTCAGGGACCTACAATGAGCAGTTCTTC. This codes for CAISEDSGTYNEQFF.

This clonotype has more than one count but fewer than ten. This chain uses TRBV20-1 with TRBJ2-1; 8 bases agree with TRBD2. Germline V gene data show CDR1 as DFQATT and CDR2 as SNEGSKA (reference sequence). This CDR3 comprises 13 residues. After removal of 7 bases from V and 5 bases from J, the junction contained 7 bases not matched to a gene. This CDR3 is CSVPKLADNEQFF. CDR3 DNA: TGCAGTGTCCCCAAACTAGCGGACAATGAGCAGTTCTTC.

This clonotype has only a few counts. The chain links TRBV30 to TRBJ2-1; maybe TRBD2 (7 bases). Germline V gene sequence: CDR1 GTSNPN, CDR2 SVGIG (reference sequence). The CDR3 contains 14 residues. The CDR3 region has the DNA TGTGCATCCACGGGGGGCTGGGGGGGAAATGAGCAGTTCTTC. Amino acids: CASTGGWGGNEQFF.

This clonotype has a count of ten or more. The J gene is TRBJ2-5, the V gene TRBV6-1; 7 nucleotides align to TRBD2. CDR1 and CDR2 (germline): MNHNS, SASEGT. After removal of 6 bases from V and 2 bases from J, the junction contained 12 bases not matched to a gene. This CDR3 has 16 residues. In DNA, the CDR3 is TGTGCCAGCAGCTTTACGTGGCGGGAGAATCAAGAGACCCAGTACTTC. It specifies CASSFTWRENQETQYF.

This clonotype was seen a few times. The chain carries TRBV25-1 and TRBJ2-5; tentatively, D is TRBD2 (5 bases). Germline loops: CDR1 MGHDK, CDR2 SYGVNS. The CDR3 covers 13 residues. The germline V and J ends were trimmed by 4 bases and 2 bases, with 8 bases remaining between them. CDR3 sequence (DNA): TGTGCCAGCAGTGTACAGCGGCAAGAGACCCAGTACTTC. Translation: CASSVQRQETQYF.

This clonotype was recorded at least ten times. The chain joins TRBV7-2 to TRBJ2-5; tentatively, D is TRBD1 or TRBD2 (5 bases each). Per the germline V gene, CDR1 is SGHTA and CDR2 is FQGNSA. Trimming pared 3 bases from V and 4 bases from J, leaving 18 bases between. The CDR3 spans 16 residues. CDR3 region: CASSFGASLSGETQYF. DNA of the CDR3: TGTGCCAGCAGCTTCGGGGCCAGCTTGAGTGGAGAGACCCAGTACTTC.

This clonotype occurred many times. The chain uses TRBV5-1 and TRBJ2-7; 8 bases are shared with TRBD2. From germline, CDR1 is SGHRS and CDR2 YFSETQ. With 6 bases clipped from V and 4 bases from J, the junction kept 6 bases outside the gene matches. The length of the CDR3 is 13 residues. The chain's CDR3 is CASTGSGGYEQYF. CDR3 bases: TGCGCCAGCACTGGATCGGGAGGGTACGAGCAGTACTTC. Variable domain in full (rest from reference TRBV5-1 and TRBJ2-7): KAGVTQTPRYLIKTRGQQVTLSCSPISGHRSVSWYQQTPGQGLQFLFEYFSETQRNKGNFPGRFSGRQFSNSRSEMNVSTLELGDSALYLCASTGSGGYEQYFGPGTRLTVT.

This clonotype was counted at least ten times. CDR3 in DNA: TGTGCCAGCAGTTTATCGGGGCCAATGAACACTGAAGCTTTCTTT. Amino acids: CASSLSGPMNTEAFF. J is TRBJ1-1 and V is TRBV28, with D perhaps TRBD1 (5 bases). CDR1 and CDR2 from the germline V gene are MDHEN and SYDVKM. Trimming pared 1 base from V and 0 bases from J, leaving 9 bases between. The CDR3 runs 15 residues.

V gene TRBV5-1 combines with J gene TRBJ1-1; D not certain. Deletions cut 7 bases from V and 2 bases from J, with 18 bases between. The germline CDR1 and CDR2 sequences are SGHRS and YFSETQ. The CDR3 consists of 15 residues. The CDR3 reads CASAELGQKNTEAFF. CDR3 nucleotides: TGCGCCAGCGCAGAACTTGGTCAAAAAAACACTGAAGCTTTCTTT. The complete variable domain, with remaining parts taken from reference TRBV5-1 and TRBJ1-1, reads KAGVTQTPRYLIKTRGQQVTLSCSPISGHRSVSWYQQTPGQGLQFLFEYFSETQRNKGNFPGRFSGRQFSNSRSEMNVSTLELGDSALYLCASAELGQKNTEAFFGQGTRLTVV.

This clonotype appeared many times. This sequence joins TRBV11-3 and TRBJ2-5; D may match TRBD1 or TRBD2 (5 bases each). Trimming left V 1 base short and J 0 bases short, with 12 bases between. CDR1 is SGHNT, CDR2 YENEEA, per germline. The CDR3 contains 16 residues. The CDR3 loop reads CASSLGTGANQETQYF. Written as DNA, the CDR3 is TGTGCCAGCAGCTTAGGAACCGGGGCGAACCAAGAGACCCAGTACTTC.

As to this clonotype: One end of the junction is discordant with germline, which a read error may explain. This sequence joins TRBV30 and TRBJ2-7; 10 positions agree with TRBD1. CDR1 and CDR2 (germline): GTSNPN, SVGIG (reference sequence). This CDR3 region has 13 residues. CDR3 in amino acids: CAWSSGQGNLLDF. The CDR3 DNA follows: TGTGCCTGGAGTTCGGGACAGGGGAACTTATTGGACTTC.

In its sample, this clonotype was seen a few times. The rearrangement links TRBV12-3 or TRBV12-4 to TRBJ2-7; D may match TRBD1 or TRBD2 (5 bases each). The CDR3 is 15 amino acids. Deletions cut 2 bases from V and 0 bases from J, with 11 bases between. The CDR3 sequence: CASSLFGAGSYEQYF. The CDR3, as DNA: TGTGCCAGCAGTTTATTTGGGGCGGGCTCCTACGAGCAGTACTTC.

Worth noting for this clonotype: A much larger clone differs from this one at a single base, so this may be a read error. This chain joins TRBV12-3 or TRBV12-4 and TRBJ1-2, with a weak D call TRBD1 (5 bases). This CDR3 contains 12 residues. CDR3 residues: CASAQGVYGCTF. The CDR3 DNA sequence: TGTGCCAGCGCTCAAGGGGTCTATGGCTGCACCTTC.

Remarks on this clonotype: This may come from a read error, since a much larger clone is one base off. This sequence joins TRBV28 and TRBJ2-1, with 11 bases fitting TRBD2. Germline trimming cut 6 bases from V and 8 bases from J; bases unmatched to any gene: 15. The CDR3 is 17 residues long. CDR1 and CDR2 (germline): MDHEN, SYDVKM. CDR3 protein: CASRVLAGEVEVYEQFF. CDR3 sequence (DNA): TGTGCCAGCAGGGTACTAGCGGGAGAGGTAGAGGTCTATGAGCAGTTCTTC.

This clonotype was seen repeatedly, ten times or more. The chain links TRBV27 to TRBJ2-3; D not certain. The germline V gene has CDR1 MNHEY and CDR2 SMNVEV (reference sequence). The CDR3 contains 14 residues. Deletions cut 1 base from V and 3 bases from J, with 8 bases between. CDR3 loop: CASSLLGWTDTQYF. The CDR3 region has the DNA TGTGCCAGCAGTTTATTGGGTTGGACAGATACGCAGTATTTT.

This clonotype was observed at least ten times. J is TRBJ2-1 and V is TRBV11-2; 10 positions match TRBD1. CDR3 size: 13 residues. Germline V gene lookup returns CDR1 SGHAT and CDR2 FQNNGV. After removal of 5 bases from V and 9 bases from J, the junction contained 4 bases not matched to a gene. The CDR3 reads CASSPDRGAEQFF. CDR3 nucleotides: TGTGCCAGCAGCCCGGACAGGGGGGCTGAGCAGTTCTTC.

This clonotype showed up many times. V gene TRBV6-5 combines with J gene TRBJ1-5; 7 bases align to TRBD1. CDR1 and CDR2 (germline): MNHEY, SVGAGI. The V segment lost 2 bases and the J segment 2 bases; nucleotides outside the gene matches: 6. The CDR3 is 16 amino acids. This CDR3 is CASSYRRGQGNQPQHF. In DNA, the CDR3 is TGTGCCAGCAGTTACAGGAGGGGGCAAGGCAATCAGCCCCAGCATTTT.

A remark on this clonotype: This may be a read error: a much more frequent sequence differs by one nucleotide. Since the CDR3 does not end with the conserved phenylalanine or tryptophan, this likely comes from a read error. The V gene is TRBV29-1, the J gene TRBJ2-1; D might be TRBD1 or TRBD2, each matching 7 bases. CDR3 length: 12 amino acids. CDR1 SQVTM and CDR2 ANQGSEA come from the germline V gene. Trimming removed 3 bases at V and 8 bases at J, with 11 bases between. CDR3 region: CSVDRGRDEQFL. DNA of the CDR3: TGCAGCGTTGACAGGGGGAGGGATGAGCAGTTCCTC.

The table lists this clonotype with a few counts. The V call is TRBV12-3 or TRBV12-4, the J call TRBJ2-1; unclear D gene. Trimming cost V 10 bases and J 7 bases, with 23 bases left between them. CDR3 length: 15 residues. CDR3 DNA: TGTGCCACCCTTCCTCGGTCTGAGGTTACAAATGAGCAGTTCTTC. Protein: CATLPRSEVTNEQFF.

The chain combines TRBV28 with TRBJ2-7; 12 bases fit TRBD2. The CDR3 spans 15 residues. Germline V gives CDR1 MDHEN, CDR2 SYDVKM. Trimming removed 5 bases from V and 3 bases from J; junction bases left unmatched: 5. The CDR3 DNA reads as TGTGCCAGCAGTACGACTAGCGGGAGTGACTACGAGCAGTACTTC. Protein: CASSTTSGSDYEQYF. Combining the CDR3 with reference TRBV28 and TRBJ2-7 gives the whole variable domain DVKVTQSSRYLVKRTGEKVFLECVQDMDHENMFWYRQDPGLGLRLIYFSYDVKMKEKGDIPEGYSVSREKKERFSLILESASTNQTSMYLCASSTTSGSDYEQYFGPGTRLTVT.

At least ten counts were recorded for this clonotype. This chain links TRBV11-2 with TRBJ2-7, with TRBD2 matching over 7 bases. Germline values: CDR1 SGHAT, CDR2 FQNNGV. The CDR3 consists of 18 residues. With 2 bases clipped from V and 2 bases from J, the junction kept 15 bases outside the gene matches. The CDR3 here is CASSLSRLGGEGPYEQYF. The CDR3 region has the DNA TGTGCCAGCAGCTTATCCCGTTTGGGGGGGGAGGGCCCCTACGAGCAGTACTTC.